This TCR beta chain emerged from a study of cytomegalovirus exposure and HLA in healthy donors. General study points: The authors later found TCR association rates varying by HLA locus, with DRB1 most and HLA-C fewest.

The V gene's germline CDR1 is SGHAT and CDR2 FQNNGV. The CDR3 covers 15 residues. V lost 3 bases, J lost 5 bases, and 16 bases lay in between. There are a few counts of this clone. Its specificity is not known. 60 Vbeta and 13 Jbeta primers were used in PCR. Per the study methods: The authors later counted roughly 79 million unique TCR beta chains, roughly 10 million of them shared. Using immunoSEQ multiplex PCR, the repertoire was profiled, and TCRdb retains in-frame clones only, with some absent. The DNA gave D and trimming, while V, J and clone size come from that table. The sample records roughly 200,000 clones, around 78% being singletons.

This receptor was taken from a man between 25 and 39 years old in good health and CMV-seronegative. The sequencing input was PBMCs. This chain connects TRBV11-2 to TRBJ2-5, with D maybe TRBD1 (6 bases). The CDR3 DNA follows: TGTGCCAGCAGCTTTGTGTCTGGGGGCGGTGAGACCCAGTACTTC. It translates to CASSFVSGGGETQYF. Based on the CDR3 plus reference TRBV11-2 and TRBJ2-5, the full variable domain is EAGVAQSPRYKIIEKRQSVAFWCNPISGHATLYWYQQILGQGPKLLIQFQNNGVVDDSQLPKDRFSAERLKGVDSTLKIQPAKLEDSAVYLCASSFVSGGGETQYFGPGTRLLVL.